A single sample gave rise to the 2 T cell receptor beta chains below, sequenced in a study of blood T cells in healthy people across ages (dated by TCRdb to the mid-2010s). Library method: 5' RACE. A second PCR of roughly 7 to 11 cycles was performed with a sample-barcoded 5' primer and a J-beta primer mix. TCRdb reanalyzed the raw reads on its own, using fastp at Q25 for trimming and MiXCR for clone calling, and kept in-frame beta chains. CDR3 protein duplicates are merged, each entry listing the most common genes and DNA. This sample holds around 1,900,000 distinct CDR3 sequences; 30% to 40% were observed only once. The ten largest clones capture approximately 22% of the sample. The source material was blood. These receptor sequences come from a human donor in good health.

This clonotype was observed a few times. The J gene is TRBJ2-3, the V gene TRBV7-9; 8 bases align to TRBD1. V lost 4 bases to trimming and J lost 0 bases; unmatched junction nucleotides: 6. CDR3 length equals 16 residues. From germline, CDR1 is SEHNR and CDR2 FQNEAQ (reference sequence). The CDR3 bases are TGTGCCAGCAGCTCGGGACAGGAACTTAGCACAGATACGCAGTATTTT. Translating it yields CASSSGQELSTDTQYF.

The CDR3 DNA reads TGTGCCAGCAGCCTATACTCCGGACGGAACACTGAAGCTTTCTTT. Protein sequence: CASSLYSGRNTEAFF. J is TRBJ1-1 and V is TRBV21-1. TRBV21-1 constitutes a pseudogene. The CDR3 has 15 residues.